One sample yielded the 20 T cell receptor beta chains listed below, sequenced in a study of graft-versus-host responses after intestinal transplantation. Using immunoSEQ multiplex PCR, the repertoire was profiled, and TCRdb retains in-frame clones only, with some absent. Of roughly 92,000 clones detected, roughly 90% appear once; the ten largest clones hold 0.11%. What these receptors recognize is not known. The sequenced sample was unstimulated CD4+ T cells sorted from spleen or lymph node cells, obtained before intestinal transplant. These receptors originate from a human donor who received an intestinal transplant.

DNA of the CDR3: TGTGCCAGCAGTTATGGGACAGGAACCTATGGCTACACCTTC. Translated, it gives CASSYGTGTYGYTF. This rearrangement joins TRBV6-5 to TRBJ1-2; TRBD1 aligns across 8 bases. The CDR3 is 14 residues long. CDR1 MNHEY and CDR2 SVGAGI come from the germline V gene. The ends lost 3 bases at V and 4 bases at J; junction bases unmatched: 4.

This chain joins TRBV29-1 and TRBJ2-4; TRBD1 agrees at 10 bases. V lost 4 bases and J lost 1; bases outside the gene matches: 4. CDR1 SQVTM and CDR2 ANQGSEA come from the germline V gene. The CDR3 extends over 15 amino acids. CDR3 protein: CSVVPGQGAKNIQYF. CDR3 nucleotide sequence: TGCAGCGTTGTCCCGGGACAGGGGGCCAAAAACATTCAGTACTTC.

This rearrangement joins TRBV7-8 to TRBJ2-7; D call uncertain. This CDR3 comprises 15 residues. Germline V CDR1 and CDR2: SGHVS, FQNEAQ. V lost 0 bases to trimming and J lost 3 bases, with 12 bases between them. CDR3 protein: CASSLAAGSSYEQYF. DNA for the CDR3: TGTGCCAGCAGCTTAGCCGCCGGTAGCAGCTACGAGCAGTACTTC.

V gene TRBV5-1 combines with J gene TRBJ2-7, with 8 bases that match TRBD2. Germline values: CDR1 SGHRS, CDR2 YFSETQ. CDR3 length equals 12 residues. V was clipped by 3 bases and J by 6 bases; unmatched bases: 2. The CDR3 DNA is TGCGCCAGCAGCTCGCGGGGGGCCGAGCAGTACTTC. This encodes CASSSRGAEQYF.

This clone was picked up one time. J is TRBJ1-4 and V is TRBV6-1; 7 bases match TRBD1. Per the germline V gene, CDR1 is MNHNS and CDR2 is SASEGT. Trimming removed 1 base from V and 3 bases from J; junction bases left unmatched: 17. This CDR3 is 20 amino acids long. CDR3 loop: CASSEGRPGQTILANEKLFF. The CDR3 coding sequence is TGTGCCAGCAGTGAAGGGAGACCGGGACAGACGATATTGGCTAATGAAAAACTGTTTTTT.

V gene TRBV6-1 combines with J gene TRBJ1-1; D ambiguous. The V end was cut by 4 bases, the J end by 3 bases, with 12 bases between. CDR1 is MNHNS and CDR2 is SASEGT in the germline V gene. This CDR3 region has 14 residues. The CDR3 loop reads CASSGALLYTEAFF. CDR3 bases: TGTGCCAGCAGTGGGGCCTTACTTTACACTGAAGCTTTCTTT.

The genes are TRBV19 and TRBJ1-2; D is unclear. Looked up from germline, CDR1 is LNHDA and CDR2 is SQIVND (reference sequence). The length of the CDR3 is 12 residues. The ends were cut back, 5 bases at V and 4 bases at J, with 8 bases in the middle. The CDR3 loop is CASSRGIYGYTF. DNA for the CDR3: TGTGCCAGTAGTCGGGGTATCTATGGCTACACCTTC.

DNA for the CDR3: TGTGCCAGTAGTATAGATCAGGCTAGCACAGATACGCAGTATTTT. As protein: CASSIDQASTDTQYF. This rearrangement joins TRBV19 to TRBJ2-3; D is undetermined. Germline loops: CDR1 LNHDA, CDR2 SQIVND (reference sequence). The ends were cut back, 0 bases at V and 0 bases at J, with 7 bases in the middle. The CDR3 consists of 15 residues.

V usage is TRBV18 and J usage is TRBJ2-7; D is possibly TRBD2 (6 bases). CDR1 KGHSH and CDR2 LQKENI come from the germline V gene. The germline V and J ends were trimmed by 2 bases and 4 bases, with 15 bases remaining between them. The CDR3 is 15 residues long. CDR3 nucleotide sequence: TGTGCCAGCTCACCAATTGAGGGACTCGCATACGAGCAGTACTTC. Protein sequence: CASSPIEGLAYEQYF. The full variable domain, completed using reference TRBV18 and TRBJ2-7, is NAGVMQNPRHLVRRRGQEARLRCSPMKGHSHVYWYRQLPEEGLKFMVYLQKENIIDESGMPKERFSAEFPKEGPSILRIQQVVRGDSAAYFCASSPIEGLAYEQYFGPGTRLTVT.

This clone was recorded a few times. V is TRBV7-9 and J is TRBJ1-1, with TRBD1 as a possible D gene (6 bases). V was pared by 2 bases and J by 5 bases, with 9 bases between. The CDR3 length is 13 residues. Germline V CDR1 and CDR2: SEHNR, FQNEAQ (reference sequence). The CDR3 region has the DNA TGTGCCAGCAGCTTATACAGGGAAACTGAAGCTTTCTTT. It is translated as CASSLYRETEAFF.

CDR3 residues: CASSLSRGPSYEQYF. CDR3 bases: TGTGCCAGCAGCTTAAGCCGCGGCCCCTCCTACGAGCAGTACTTC. The V call is TRBV7-2, the J call TRBJ2-7; D not certain. V was shortened by 2 bases and J by 0 bases, with 11 bases between the two germline ends. The CDR3 loop spans 15 amino acids. CDR1 is SGHTA and CDR2 is FQGNSA in the germline V gene. Filled out from reference TRBV7-2 and TRBJ2-7, the complete variable domain reads GAGVSQSPSNKVTEKGKDVELRCDPISGHTALYWYRQSLGQGLEFLIYFQGNSAPDKSGLPSDRFSAERTGGSVSTLTIQRTQQEDSAVYLCASSLSRGPSYEQYFGPGTRLTVT.

This rearrangement joins TRBV6-6 to TRBJ1-1; D perhaps matches TRBD1 (5 bases). The CDR3 has 14 amino acids. Germline CDR1 and CDR2: MNHNY and SVGAGI (reference sequence). Trimming cost V 6 bases and J 5 bases, with 16 bases left between them. CDR3 in amino acids: CASRGGGTVTEAFF. In nucleotides, the CDR3 is TGTGCCAGCAGGGGGGGTGGTACAGTGACTGAAGCTTTCTTT.

This sequence joins TRBV2 and TRBJ1-4, with 7 bases that match TRBD1. Unmatched junction bases numbered 4, after V lost 4 bases and J lost 5 bases. CDR1 is SNHLY and CDR2 is FYNNEI in the germline V gene. The CDR3 totals 14 residues. CDR3 bases: TGTGCCAGCAGTGGGACAGGATCGAATGAAAAACTGTTTTTT. It encodes CASSGTGSNEKLFF.

The V call is TRBV5-4, the J call TRBJ2-5; TRBD2 matches at 8 bases. The J call may be wrong; the DNA end is better matched by TRBJ2-7. CDR1 is SGHNT and CDR2 is YYREEE in the germline V gene (reference sequence). The CDR3 runs 14 residues. In DNA form, the CDR3 reads TGTGCCAGCAGCCTTGGAGGCGGGGGGTACGAGCAGTACTTC. Translating gives CASSLGGGGYEQYF.

The V gene is TRBV5-6, the J gene TRBJ2-2; TRBD1 aligns across 9 bases. The V gene end was trimmed by 4 bases and the J gene end by 3 bases; junction bases not matched to a gene: 4. Per germline, CDR1 SGHDT and CDR2 YYEEEE. CDR3 length: 15 amino acids. CDR3: CASSGGTGHTGELFF. Here the CDR3 DNA reads TGTGCCAGCAGCGGGGGGACAGGGCACACCGGGGAGCTGTTTTTT.

This clone was observed a single time. The V gene is TRBV27, the J gene TRBJ1-2; 7 bases agree with TRBD1. Germline V gene lookup returns CDR1 MNHEY and CDR2 SMNVEV (reference sequence). Trimming removed 6 bases from V and 8 bases from J; junction bases left unmatched: 9. The CDR3 has 13 amino acids. CDR3 sequence reads: CASSATGSGGYTF. CDR3 coding DNA: TGTGCCAGCAGCGCGACAGGGTCAGGCGGCTACACCTTC.

CDR3 in amino acids: CASMGRGGGTDTQYF. The CDR3 region has the DNA TGTGCCAGCATGGGGAGGGGGGGCGGCACAGATACGCAGTATTTT. The chain has TRBV2 and TRBJ2-3, with D tentatively TRBD2 (7 bases). The CDR3 contains 15 residues. The V end was cut by 7 bases, the J end by 1 base, with 15 bases between. The germline V gene encodes CDR1 SNHLY and CDR2 FYNNEI.

The chain carries TRBV7-8 and TRBJ1-1; D perhaps matches TRBD1 (5 bases). CDR3 size: 15 residues. Germline-derived CDR1 and CDR2 are SGHVS and FQNEAQ. Trimming removed 5 bases at V and 1 base at J, with 14 bases between. As DNA, the CDR3 is TGTGCCAGCAGCCCCAGGAGTCAGGGGAACACTGAAGCTTTCTTT. Its translation: CASSPRSQGNTEAFF.

The chain recombines TRBV5-4 with TRBJ1-3; D possibly corresponds to TRBD1 (5 bases). CDR3 size: 14 residues. Deletions cut 5 bases from V and 2 bases from J, with 11 bases between. CDR1 is SGHNT and CDR2 is YYREEE in the germline V gene (reference sequence). The CDR3 sequence is CASSGGGAGNTIYF. The CDR3, as DNA: TGTGCCAGCAGTGGGGGGGGAGCTGGAAACACCATATATTTT.

In its sample, this clone was seen a few times. This chain joins TRBV6-6 and TRBJ1-6; unclear D gene. The V end was cut by 1 base, the J end by 7 bases, with 8 bases between. There are 14 residues in the CDR3. The germline V gene encodes CDR1 MNHNY and CDR2 SVGAGI (reference sequence). In DNA, the CDR3 is TGTGCCAGCAGTTACTGGTCGCAGAATTCACCCCTCCACTTT. Translated: CASSYWSQNSPLHF.